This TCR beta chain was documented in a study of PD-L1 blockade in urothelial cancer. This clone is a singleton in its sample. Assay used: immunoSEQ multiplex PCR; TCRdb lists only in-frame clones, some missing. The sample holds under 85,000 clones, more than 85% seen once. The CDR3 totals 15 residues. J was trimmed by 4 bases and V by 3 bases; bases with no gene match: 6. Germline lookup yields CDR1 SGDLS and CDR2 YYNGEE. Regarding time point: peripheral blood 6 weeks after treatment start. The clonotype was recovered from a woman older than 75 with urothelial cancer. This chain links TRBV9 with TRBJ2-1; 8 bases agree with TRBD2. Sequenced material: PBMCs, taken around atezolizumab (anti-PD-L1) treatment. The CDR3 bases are TGTGCCAGCAGCGGTAGCGGGATGCCTTACAATGAGCAGTTCTTC. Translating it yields CASSGSGMPYNEQFF.